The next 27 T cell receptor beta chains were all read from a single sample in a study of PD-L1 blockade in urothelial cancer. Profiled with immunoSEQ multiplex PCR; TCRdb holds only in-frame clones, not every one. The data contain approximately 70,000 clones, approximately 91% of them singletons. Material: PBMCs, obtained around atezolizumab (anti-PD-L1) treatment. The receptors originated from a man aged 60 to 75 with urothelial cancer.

The DNA for the CDR3 is TGTGCCAGCAGTTCCACAGGGGGTAGAAGGTACGAGCAGTACTTC. This encodes CASSSTGGRRYEQYF. This chain joins TRBV28 and TRBJ2-7; TRBD1 matches at 8 bases. Looked up from germline, CDR1 is MDHEN and CDR2 is SYDVKM. The CDR3 loop spans 15 amino acids. The junction had 9 bases not matched to a gene; V was cut back by 4 bases and J by 4 bases.

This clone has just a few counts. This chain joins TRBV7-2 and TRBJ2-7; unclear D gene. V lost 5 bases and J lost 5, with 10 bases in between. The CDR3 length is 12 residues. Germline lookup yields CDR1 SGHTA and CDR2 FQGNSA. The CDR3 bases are TGTGCCAGCAGCGTACAGATGAACGAGCAGTACTTC. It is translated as CASSVQMNEQYF.

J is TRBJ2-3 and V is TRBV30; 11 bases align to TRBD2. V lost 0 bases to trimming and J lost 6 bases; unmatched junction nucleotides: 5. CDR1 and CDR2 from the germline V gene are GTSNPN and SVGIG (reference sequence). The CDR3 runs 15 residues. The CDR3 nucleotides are TGTGCCTGGAGTGTAGCTAGCGGGGGGCTTGATACGCAGTATTTT. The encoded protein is CAWSVASGGLDTQYF.

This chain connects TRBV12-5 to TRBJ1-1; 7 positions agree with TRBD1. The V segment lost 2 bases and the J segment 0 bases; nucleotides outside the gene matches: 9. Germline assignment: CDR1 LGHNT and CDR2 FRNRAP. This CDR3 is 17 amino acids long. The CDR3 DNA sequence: TGTGCTAGTGGTTTGTATACAGGGGCAACTATGAACACTGAAGCTTTCTTT. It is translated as CASGLYTGATMNTEAFF.

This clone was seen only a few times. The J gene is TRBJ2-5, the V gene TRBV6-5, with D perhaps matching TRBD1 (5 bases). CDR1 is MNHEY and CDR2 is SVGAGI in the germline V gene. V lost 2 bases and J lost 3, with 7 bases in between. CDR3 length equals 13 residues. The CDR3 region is CASSYDSKETQYF. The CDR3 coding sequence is TGTGCCAGCAGTTACGACAGTAAAGAGACCCAGTACTTC.

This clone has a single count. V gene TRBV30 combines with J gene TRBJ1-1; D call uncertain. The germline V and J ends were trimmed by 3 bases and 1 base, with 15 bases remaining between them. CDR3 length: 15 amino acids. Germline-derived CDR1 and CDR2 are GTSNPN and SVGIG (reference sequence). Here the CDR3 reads CAWRTPGAPNTEAFF. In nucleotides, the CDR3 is TGTGCCTGGAGGACACCGGGAGCTCCGAACACTGAAGCTTTCTTT.

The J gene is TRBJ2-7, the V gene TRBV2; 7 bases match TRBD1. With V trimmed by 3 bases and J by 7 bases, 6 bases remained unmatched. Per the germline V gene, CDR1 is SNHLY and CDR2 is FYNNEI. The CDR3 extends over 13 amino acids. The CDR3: CASSEIRGQEQYF. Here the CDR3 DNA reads TGTGCCAGCAGTGAGATTAGGGGGCAAGAGCAGTACTTC. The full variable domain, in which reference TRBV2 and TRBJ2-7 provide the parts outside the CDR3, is EPEVTQTPSHQVTQMGQEVILRCVPISNHLYFYWYRQILGQKVEFLVSFYNNEISEKSEIFDDQFSVERPDGSNFTLKIRSTKLEDSAMYFCASSEIRGQEQYFGPGTRLTVT.

This CDR3 is CASSGTSGYEQYF. The DNA for the CDR3 is TGTGCCAGCAGTGGGACTAGCGGTTACGAGCAGTACTTC. The V gene is TRBV9, the J gene TRBJ2-7; TRBD2 agrees at 11 bases. The V and J ends lost 5 bases and 4 bases, in that order; junction bases with no gene match: 2. This CDR3 has 13 residues. Germline-derived CDR1 and CDR2 are SGDLS and YYNGEE.

CDR3 protein: CASGQGGTEAFF. As DNA, the CDR3 is TGTGCCAGCGGACAGGGGGGCACTGAAGCTTTCTTT. The chain joins TRBV6-5 to TRBJ1-1, with TRBD1 matching 10 bases. This CDR3 region has 12 residues. CDR1 and CDR2 (germline): MNHEY, SVGAGI. V shed 8 bases, J shed 4 bases, and the junction held 1 base outside the gene matches.

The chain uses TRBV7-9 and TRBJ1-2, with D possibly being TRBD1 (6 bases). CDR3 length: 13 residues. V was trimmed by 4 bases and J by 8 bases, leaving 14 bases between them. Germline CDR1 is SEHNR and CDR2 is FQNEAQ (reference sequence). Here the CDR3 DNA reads TGTGCCAGCAGCTCCCAGCCCCAGGGGGGCTACACCTTC. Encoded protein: CASSSQPQGGYTF. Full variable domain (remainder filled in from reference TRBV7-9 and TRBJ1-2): DTGVSQNPRHKITKRGQNVTFRCDPISEHNRLYWYRQTLGQGPEFLTYFQNEAQLEKSRLLSDRFSAERPKGSFSTLEIQRTEQGDSAMYLCASSSQPQGGYTFGSGTRLTVV.

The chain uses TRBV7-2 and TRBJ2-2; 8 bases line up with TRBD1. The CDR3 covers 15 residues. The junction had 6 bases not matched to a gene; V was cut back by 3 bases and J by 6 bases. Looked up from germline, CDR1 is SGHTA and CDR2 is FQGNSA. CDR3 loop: CASSLQGATAGELFF. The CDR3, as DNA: TGTGCCAGCAGCTTGCAGGGGGCTACGGCCGGGGAGCTGTTTTTT.

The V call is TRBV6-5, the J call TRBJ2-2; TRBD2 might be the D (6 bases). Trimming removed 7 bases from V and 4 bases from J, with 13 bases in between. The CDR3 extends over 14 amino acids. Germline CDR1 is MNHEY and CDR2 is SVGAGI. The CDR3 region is CASTRRGGTGELFF. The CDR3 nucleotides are TGTGCCAGCACCCGGAGGGGTGGCACCGGGGAGCTGTTTTTT.

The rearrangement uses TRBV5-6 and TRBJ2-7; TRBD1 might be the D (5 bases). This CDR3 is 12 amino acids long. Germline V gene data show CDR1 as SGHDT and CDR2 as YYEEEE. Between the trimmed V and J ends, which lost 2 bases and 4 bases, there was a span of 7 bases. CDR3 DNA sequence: TGTGCCAGCAGCTTCGCAGGGTACGAGCAGTACTTC. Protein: CASSFAGYEQYF.

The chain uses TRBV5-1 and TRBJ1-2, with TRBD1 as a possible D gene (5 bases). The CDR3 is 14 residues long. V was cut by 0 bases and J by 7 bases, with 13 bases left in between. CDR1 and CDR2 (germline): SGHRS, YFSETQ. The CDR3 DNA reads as TGCGCCAGCAGCTTGGGTAGGGGCCGAGGTGGCTACACCTTC. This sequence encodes CASSLGRGRGGYTF.

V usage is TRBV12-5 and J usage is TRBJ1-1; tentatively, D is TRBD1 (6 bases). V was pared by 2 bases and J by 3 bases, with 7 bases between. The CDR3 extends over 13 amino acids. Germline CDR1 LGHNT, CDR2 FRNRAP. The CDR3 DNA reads TGTGCTAGTGGTTTGAGACAGGACACTGAAGCTTTCTTT. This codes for CASGLRQDTEAFF.

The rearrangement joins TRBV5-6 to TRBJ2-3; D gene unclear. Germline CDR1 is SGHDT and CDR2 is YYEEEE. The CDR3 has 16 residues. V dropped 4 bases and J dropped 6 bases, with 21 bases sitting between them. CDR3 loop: CASSQARRSPWDTQYF. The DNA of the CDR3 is TGTGCCAGCAGCCAAGCTAGGAGAAGCCCATGGGATACGCAGTATTTT.

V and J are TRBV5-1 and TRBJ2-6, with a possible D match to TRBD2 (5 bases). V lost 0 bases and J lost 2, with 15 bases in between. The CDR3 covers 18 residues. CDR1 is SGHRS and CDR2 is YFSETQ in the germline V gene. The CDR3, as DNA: TGCGCCAGCAGCTTGGAAGGAGGACTTCTCCCTGGGGCCAACGTCCTGACTTTC. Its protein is CASSLEGGLLPGANVLTF.

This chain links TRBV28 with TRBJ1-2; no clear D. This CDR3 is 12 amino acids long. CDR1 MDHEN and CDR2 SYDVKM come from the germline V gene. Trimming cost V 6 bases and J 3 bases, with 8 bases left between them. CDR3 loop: CASSPLYYGYTF. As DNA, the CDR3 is TGTGCCAGCAGCCCACTGTACTATGGCTACACCTTC.

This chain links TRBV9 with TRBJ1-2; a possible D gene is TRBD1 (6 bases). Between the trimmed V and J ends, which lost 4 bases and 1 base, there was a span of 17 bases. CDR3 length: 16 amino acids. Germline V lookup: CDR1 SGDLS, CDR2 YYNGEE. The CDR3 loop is CASSQEDRFINYGYTF. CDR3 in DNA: TGTGCCAGCAGCCAAGAAGACAGGTTTATTAACTATGGCTACACCTTC.

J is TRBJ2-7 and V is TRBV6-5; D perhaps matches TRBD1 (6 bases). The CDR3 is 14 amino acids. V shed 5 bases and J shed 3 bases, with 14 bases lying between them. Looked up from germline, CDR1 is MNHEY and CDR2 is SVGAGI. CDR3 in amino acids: CASSTGQINYEQYF. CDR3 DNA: TGTGCCAGCAGTACTGGACAGATTAACTACGAGCAGTACTTC.

Here the CDR3 reads CASSLRGQEGYTF. The DNA for the CDR3 is TGCGCCAGCAGCTTGCGGGGACAAGAGGGCTACACCTTC. The chain combines TRBV5-1 with TRBJ1-2, with D perhaps matching TRBD1 (6 bases). The CDR3 has 13 residues. From germline, CDR1 is SGHRS and CDR2 YFSETQ. The V gene lost 1 base and the J gene lost 8 bases, with 12 bases spanning the gap.

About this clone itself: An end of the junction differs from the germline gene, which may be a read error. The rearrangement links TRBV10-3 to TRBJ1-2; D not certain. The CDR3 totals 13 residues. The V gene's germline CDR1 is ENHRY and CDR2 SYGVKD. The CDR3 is CAISEGLSYDYTF. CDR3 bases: TGTGCCATCAGTGAGGGGCTTTCCTATGACTACACCTTC.

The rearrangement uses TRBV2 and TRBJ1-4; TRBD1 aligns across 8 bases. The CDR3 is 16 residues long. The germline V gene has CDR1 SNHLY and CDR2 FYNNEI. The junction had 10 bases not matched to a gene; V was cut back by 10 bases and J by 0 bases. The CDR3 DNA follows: TGTGCCATAAACTGGGACAGGTCAACAACTAATGAAAAACTGTTTTTT. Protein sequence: CAINWDRSTTNEKLFF.

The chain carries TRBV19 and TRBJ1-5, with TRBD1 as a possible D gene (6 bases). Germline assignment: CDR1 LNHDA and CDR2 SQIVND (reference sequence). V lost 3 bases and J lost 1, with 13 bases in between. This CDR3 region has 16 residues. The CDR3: CASSIPLQGSNQPQHF. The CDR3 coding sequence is TGTGCCAGTAGTATTCCCTTACAGGGCAGCAATCAGCCCCAGCATTTT. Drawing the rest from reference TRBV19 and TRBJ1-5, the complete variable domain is DGGITQSPKYLFRKEGQNVTLSCEQNLNHDAMYWYRQDPGQGLRLIYYSQIVNDFQKGDIAEGYSVSREKKESFPLTVTSAQKNPTAFYLCASSIPLQGSNQPQHFGDGTRLSIL.

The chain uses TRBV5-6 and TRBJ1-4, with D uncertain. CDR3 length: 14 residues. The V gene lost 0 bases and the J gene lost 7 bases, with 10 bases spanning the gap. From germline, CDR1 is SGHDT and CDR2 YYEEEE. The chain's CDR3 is CASSLVRLGEKLFF. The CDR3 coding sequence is TGTGCCAGCAGCTTGGTCAGGTTGGGTGAAAAACTGTTTTTT.

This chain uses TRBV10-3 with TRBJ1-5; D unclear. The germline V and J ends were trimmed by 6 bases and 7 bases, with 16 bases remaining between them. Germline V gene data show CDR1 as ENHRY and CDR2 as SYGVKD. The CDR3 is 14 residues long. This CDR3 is CAISEIERGQPQHF. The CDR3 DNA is TGTGCCATCAGCGAGATAGAACGGGGACAGCCCCAGCATTTT.

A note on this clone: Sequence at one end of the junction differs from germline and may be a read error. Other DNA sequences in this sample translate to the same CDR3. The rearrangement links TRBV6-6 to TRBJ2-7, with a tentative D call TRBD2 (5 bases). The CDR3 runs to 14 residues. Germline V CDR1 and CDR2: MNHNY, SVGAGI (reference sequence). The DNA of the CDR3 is TGTGCCAGCAGTTACTCCGGGAAGCAATACGAGCAGTACTTT. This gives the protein CASSYSGKQYEQYF.